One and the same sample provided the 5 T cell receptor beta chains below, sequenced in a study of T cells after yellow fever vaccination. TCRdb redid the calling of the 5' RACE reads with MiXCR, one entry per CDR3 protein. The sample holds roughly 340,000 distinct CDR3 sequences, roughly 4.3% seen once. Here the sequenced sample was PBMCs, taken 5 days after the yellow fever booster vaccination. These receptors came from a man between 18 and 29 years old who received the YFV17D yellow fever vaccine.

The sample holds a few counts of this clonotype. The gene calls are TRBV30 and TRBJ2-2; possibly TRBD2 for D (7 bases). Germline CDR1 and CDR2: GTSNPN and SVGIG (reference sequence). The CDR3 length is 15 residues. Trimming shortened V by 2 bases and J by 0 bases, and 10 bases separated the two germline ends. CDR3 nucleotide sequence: TGTGCCTGGAGTCGAGGGGGGGCGAACACCGGGGAGCTGTTTTTT. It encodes CAWSRGGANTGELFF.

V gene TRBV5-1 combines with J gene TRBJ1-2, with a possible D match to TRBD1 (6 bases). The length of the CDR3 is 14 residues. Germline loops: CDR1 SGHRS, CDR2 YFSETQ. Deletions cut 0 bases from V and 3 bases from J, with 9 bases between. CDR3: CASSLDGQYYGYTF. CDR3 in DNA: TGCGCCAGCAGCTTGGACGGACAGTACTATGGCTACACCTTC. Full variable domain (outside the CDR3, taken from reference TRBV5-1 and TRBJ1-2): KAGVTQTPRYLIKTRGQQVTLSCSPISGHRSVSWYQQTPGQGLQFLFEYFSETQRNKGNFPGRFSGRQFSNSRSEMNVSTLELGDSALYLCASSLDGQYYGYTFGSGTRLTVV.

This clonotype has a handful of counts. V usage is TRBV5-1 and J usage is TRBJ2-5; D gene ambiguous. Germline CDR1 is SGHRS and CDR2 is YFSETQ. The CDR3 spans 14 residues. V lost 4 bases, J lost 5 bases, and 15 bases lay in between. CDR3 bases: TGCGCCAGCAGCCCCGGACCAGAAATGGAGACCCAGTACTTC. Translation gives CASSPGPEMETQYF. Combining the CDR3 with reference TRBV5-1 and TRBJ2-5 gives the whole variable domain KAGVTQTPRYLIKTRGQQVTLSCSPISGHRSVSWYQQTPGQGLQFLFEYFSETQRNKGNFPGRFSGRQFSNSRSEMNVSTLELGDSALYLCASSPGPEMETQYFGPGTRLLVL.

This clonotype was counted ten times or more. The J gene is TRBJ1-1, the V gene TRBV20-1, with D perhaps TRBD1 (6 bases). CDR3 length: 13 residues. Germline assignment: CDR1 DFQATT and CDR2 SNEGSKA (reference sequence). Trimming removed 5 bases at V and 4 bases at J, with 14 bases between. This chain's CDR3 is CSALDGTITEAFF. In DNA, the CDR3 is TGCAGTGCTTTGGACGGGACAATCACTGAAGCTTTCTTT.

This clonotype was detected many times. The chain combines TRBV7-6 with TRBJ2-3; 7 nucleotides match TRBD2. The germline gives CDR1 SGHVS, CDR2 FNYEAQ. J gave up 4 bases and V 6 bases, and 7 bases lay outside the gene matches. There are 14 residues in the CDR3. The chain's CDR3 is CASSRSGSADTQYF. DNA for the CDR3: TGTGCCAGCAGTCGTAGCGGGTCAGCAGATACGCAGTATTTT.